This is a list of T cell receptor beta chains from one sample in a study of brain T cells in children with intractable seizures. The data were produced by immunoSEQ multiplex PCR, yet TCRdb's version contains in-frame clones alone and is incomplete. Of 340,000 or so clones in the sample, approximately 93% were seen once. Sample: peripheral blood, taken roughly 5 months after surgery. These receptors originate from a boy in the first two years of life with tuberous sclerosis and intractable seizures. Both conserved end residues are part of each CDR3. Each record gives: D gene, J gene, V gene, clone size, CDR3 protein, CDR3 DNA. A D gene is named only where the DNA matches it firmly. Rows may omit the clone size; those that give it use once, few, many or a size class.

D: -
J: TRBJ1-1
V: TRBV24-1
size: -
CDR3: CATSDGWTEAFF
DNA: TGTGCCACCAGTGACGGGTGGACTGAAGCTTTCTTT

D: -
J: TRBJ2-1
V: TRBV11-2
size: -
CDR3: CASSLLAGSYNEQFF
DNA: TGTGCCAGCAGCCTACTGGCAGGGAGCTACAATGAGCAGTTCTTC

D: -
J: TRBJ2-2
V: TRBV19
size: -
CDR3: CASSRPGELFF
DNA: TGTGCCAGTAGTAGACCCGGGGAGCTGTTTTTT

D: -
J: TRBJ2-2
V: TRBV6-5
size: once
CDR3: CASSRGWVGELFF
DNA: TGTGCCAGCAGTCGAGGGTGGGTCGGGGAGCTGTTTTTT

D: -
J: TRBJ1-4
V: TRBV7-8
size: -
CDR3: CASSQDTSNEKLFF
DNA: TGTGCCAGCAGCCAAGATACATCTAATGAAAAACTGTTTTTT

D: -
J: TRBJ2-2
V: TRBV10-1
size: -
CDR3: CASKGNTGELFF
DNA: TGCGCCAGCAAGGGGAACACCGGGGAGCTGTTTTTT

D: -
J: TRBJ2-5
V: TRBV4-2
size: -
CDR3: CASSLDLETQYF
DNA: TGTGCCAGCAGCCTGGATTTAGAGACCCAGTACTTC

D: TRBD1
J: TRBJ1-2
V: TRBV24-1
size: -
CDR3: CATSDPGTGDPYGYTF
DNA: TGTGCCACCAGTGACCCCGGGACAGGGGACCCTTATGGCTACACCTTC

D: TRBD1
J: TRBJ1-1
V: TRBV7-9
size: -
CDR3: CASSLRTGTNTEAFF
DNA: TGTGCCAGCAGCTTAAGGACAGGGACGAACACTGAAGCTTTCTTT

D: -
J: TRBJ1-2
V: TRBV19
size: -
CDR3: CASSSFDRPYGYTF
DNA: TGTGCCAGTAGTTCCTTCGACAGGCCTTATGGCTACACCTTC

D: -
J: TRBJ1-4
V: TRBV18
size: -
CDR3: CASSPGSTNEKLFF
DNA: TGTGCCAGCTCCCCGGGCAGTACTAATGAAAAACTGTTTTTT

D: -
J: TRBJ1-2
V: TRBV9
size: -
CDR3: CASSVGETRHIYGYTF
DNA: TGTGCCAGCAGCGTAGGTGAGACAAGGCATATCTATGGCTACACCTTC

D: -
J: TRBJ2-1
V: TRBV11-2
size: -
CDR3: CASPAPPLYNEQFF
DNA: TGTGCCAGCCCTGCCCCCCCCCTATACAATGAGCAGTTCTTC

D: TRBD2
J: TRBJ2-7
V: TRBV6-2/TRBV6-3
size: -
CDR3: CASSYWGTSGSSYEQYF
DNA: TGTGCCAGCAGTTACTGGGGGACTAGCGGGAGTTCCTACGAGCAGTACTTC

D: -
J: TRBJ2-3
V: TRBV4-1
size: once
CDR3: CASSQDSDTQYF
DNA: TGCGCCAGCAGCCAAGATTCAGATACGCAGTATTTT

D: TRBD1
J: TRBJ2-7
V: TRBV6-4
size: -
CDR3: CASSTGTGDEQYF
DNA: TGTGCCAGCAGTACCGGGACAGGGGACGAGCAGTACTTC

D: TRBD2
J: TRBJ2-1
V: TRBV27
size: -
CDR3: CASSLSTSGLYNEQFF
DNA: TGTGCCAGCAGTTTATCTACTAGCGGCCTTTACAATGAGCAGTTCTTC

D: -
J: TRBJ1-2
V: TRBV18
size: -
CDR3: CASSPASDSNYGYTF
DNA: TGTGCCAGCTCCCCGGCGTCGGACAGTAACTATGGCTACACCTTC

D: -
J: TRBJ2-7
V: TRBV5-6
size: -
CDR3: CASSPGTQSYEQYF
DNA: TGTGCCAGCAGCCCCGGGACACAGTCCTACGAGCAGTACTTC

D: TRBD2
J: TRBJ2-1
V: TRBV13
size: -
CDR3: CASSLEDRRLAGAPSYNEQFF
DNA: TGTGCCAGCAGCTTAGAGGATAGGAGACTAGCGGGAGCCCCATCCTACAATGAGCAGTTCTTC

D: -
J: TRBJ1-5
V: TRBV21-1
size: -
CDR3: CASSEDSGSNQPQHF
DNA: TGTGCCAGCAGCGAGGACAGTGGTAGCAATCAGCCCCAGCATTTT

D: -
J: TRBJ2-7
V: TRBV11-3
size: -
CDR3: CASSLESGGTGAYEQYF
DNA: TGTGCCAGCAGCTTAGAGTCGGGCGGGACGGGGGCCTACGAGCAGTACTTC

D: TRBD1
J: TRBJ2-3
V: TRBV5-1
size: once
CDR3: CASSLAIDRGRGTDTQYF
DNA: TGCGCCAGCAGCTTGGCCATAGACAGGGGGCGGGGCACAGATACGCAGTATTTT

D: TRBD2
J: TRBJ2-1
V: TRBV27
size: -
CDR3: CASSLPRENYNEQFF
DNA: TGTGCCAGCAGTTTACCGCGGGAGAATTACAATGAGCAGTTCTTC

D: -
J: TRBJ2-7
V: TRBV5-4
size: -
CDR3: CASSIDIPSSYEQYF
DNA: TGTGCCAGCAGCATCGATATTCCGAGCTCCTACGAGCAGTACTTC

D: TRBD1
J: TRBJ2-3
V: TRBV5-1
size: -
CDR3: CASSWGQGRRDTQYF
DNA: TGCGCCAGCAGCTGGGGACAGGGTCGGAGAGATACGCAGTATTTT

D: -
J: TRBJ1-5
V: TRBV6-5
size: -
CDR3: CATSEGGFKPQHF
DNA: TGTGCCACCTCAGAAGGAGGGTTTAAGCCCCAGCATTTT

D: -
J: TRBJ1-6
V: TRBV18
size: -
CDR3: CASSPKGYSPLHF
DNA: TGTGCCAGCTCACCAAAAGGCTATTCACCCCTCCACTTT

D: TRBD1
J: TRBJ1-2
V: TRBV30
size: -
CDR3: CAWSGTITGVKRYGYTF
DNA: TGTGCCTGGAGTGGAACCATTACAGGGGTTAAAAGATATGGCTACACCTTC

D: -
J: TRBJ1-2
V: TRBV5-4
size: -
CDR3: CASSFPGQGNYGYTF
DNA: TGTGCCAGCAGCTTCCCGGGACAAGGAAACTATGGCTACACCTTC

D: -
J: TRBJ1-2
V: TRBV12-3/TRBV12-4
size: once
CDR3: CASSSPDGYTF
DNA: TGTGCCAGCAGTTCCCCGGATGGCTACACCTTC

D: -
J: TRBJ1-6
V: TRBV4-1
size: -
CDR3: CASSQEDRLNSPLHF
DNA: TGCGCCAGCAGCCAAGAGGACAGACTAAATTCACCCCTCCACTTT

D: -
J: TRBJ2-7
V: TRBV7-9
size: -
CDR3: CASSSAGPYEQYF
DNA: TGTGCCAGCAGCTCCGCCGGGCCCTACGAGCAGTACTTC

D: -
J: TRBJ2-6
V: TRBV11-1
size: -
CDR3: CASSLGGSGANVLTF
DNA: TGTGCCAGCAGCTTAGGGGGGTCCGGGGCCAACGTCCTGACTTTC

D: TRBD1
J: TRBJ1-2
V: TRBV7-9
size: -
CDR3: CASSFARTGYGYTF
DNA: TGTGCCAGCAGCTTCGCAAGGACAGGCTATGGCTACACCTTC

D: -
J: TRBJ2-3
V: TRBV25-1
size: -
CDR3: CASSGGATDTQYF
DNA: TGTGCCAGCAGTGGGGGGGCCACAGATACGCAGTATTTT

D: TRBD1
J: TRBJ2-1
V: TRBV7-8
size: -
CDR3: CASKITGTGINEQFF
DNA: TGTGCCAGCAAAATAACCGGGACAGGGATAAATGAGCAGTTCTTC

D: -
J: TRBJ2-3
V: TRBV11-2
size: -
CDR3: CASSHGAEDTQYF
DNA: TGTGCCAGCAGCCACGGTGCGGAAGATACGCAGTATTTT

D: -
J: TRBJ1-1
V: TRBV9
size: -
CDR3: CASSVEQGNTEAFF
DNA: TGTGCCAGCAGCGTAGAACAGGGGAACACTGAAGCTTTCTTT

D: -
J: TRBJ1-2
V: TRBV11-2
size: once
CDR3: CASSSQTVYGYTF
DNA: TGTGCCAGCAGCTCCCAGACGGTCTATGGCTACACCTTC

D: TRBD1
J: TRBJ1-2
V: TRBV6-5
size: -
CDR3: CASSPGRGLDYGYTF
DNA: TGTGCCAGCAGCCCAGGGAGGGGGCTCGACTATGGCTACACCTTC

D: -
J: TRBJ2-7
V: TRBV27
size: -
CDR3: CASSLRGDRYYEQYF
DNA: TGTGCCAGCAGTTTAAGGGGGGACAGATACTACGAGCAGTACTTC

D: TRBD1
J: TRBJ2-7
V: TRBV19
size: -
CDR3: CASSAGGYEQYF
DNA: TGTGCCAGTAGTGCAGGGGGCTACGAGCAGTACTTC

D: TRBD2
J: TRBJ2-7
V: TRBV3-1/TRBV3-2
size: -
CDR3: CASRRTSGRAPYEQYF
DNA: TGTGCCAGCAGGCGGACTAGCGGGAGGGCCCCCTACGAGCAGTACTTC

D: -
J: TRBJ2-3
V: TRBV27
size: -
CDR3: CASSDSLTDTQYF
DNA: TGTGCCAGCTCGGACAGCCTAACAGATACGCAGTATTTT

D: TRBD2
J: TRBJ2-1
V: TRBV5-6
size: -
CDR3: CASRRGLDEQFF
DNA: TGTGCCAGCAGGCGAGGACTAGATGAGCAGTTCTTC

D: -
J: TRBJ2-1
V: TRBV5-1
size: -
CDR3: CASSPIRDLRGREQFF
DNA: TGCGCCAGCAGCCCCATTCGGGACTTGCGAGGGAGGGAGCAGTTCTTC

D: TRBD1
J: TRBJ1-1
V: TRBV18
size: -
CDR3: CASSSMTGEAFF
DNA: TGTGCCAGCTCTTCCATGACAGGGGAAGCTTTCTTT

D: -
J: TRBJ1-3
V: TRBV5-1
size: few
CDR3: CASSLEAVSGNTIYF
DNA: TGCGCCAGCAGCCTAGAGGCTGTCTCTGGAAACACCATATATTTT

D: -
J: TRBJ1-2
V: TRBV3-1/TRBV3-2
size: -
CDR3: CASSQVWTGYTF
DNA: TGTGCCAGCAGCCAAGTGTGGACGGGCTACACCTTC